This T cell receptor (beta chain) was identified in a study of regulatory T cells in long-lasting Graves disease. At the level of the study: Patients with persistent Graves' disease had over 5 years of antithyroid drugs and persistent TSH receptor antibodies.

Time point denoted: persistent/refractory GD, antithyroid drugs over 5 years with positive TRAb. The TCR library was made from RNA that had been extracted from PBMCs in TRIzol. V was clipped by 1 base and J by 4 bases, with 13 bases between them. CDR3 size: 15 residues. Looked up from germline, CDR1 is MNHNS and CDR2 is SASEGT. Both iRepertoire HTBI primers and Arm-PCR of CDR3 regions were used to build the TCR beta libraries. TCRdb recomputed calls from the multiplex PCR reads with MiXCR, one row per CDR3 protein. In the table there are about 660,000 distinct CDR3 sequences, around 32% of which are singletons.

The sequenced sample was peripheral blood mononuclear cells (PBMCs), obtained when the disease was refractory, from a patient treated with antithyroid drugs. This chain joins TRBV6-1 and TRBJ2-5; TRBD1 might be the D (5 bases). The sequence was obtained from a female donor with Graves disease. The CDR3 spells CASSEDRTRGETQYF. CDR3 in DNA: TGTGCCAGCAGTGAAGACAGGACAAGGGGAGAGACCCAGTACTTC.